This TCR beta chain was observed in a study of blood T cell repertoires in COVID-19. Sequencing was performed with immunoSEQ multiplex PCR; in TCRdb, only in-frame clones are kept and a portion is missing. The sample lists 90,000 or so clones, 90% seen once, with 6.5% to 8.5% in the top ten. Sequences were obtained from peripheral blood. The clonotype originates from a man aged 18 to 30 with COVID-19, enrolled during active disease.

CDR3 residues: CAISDRVDGNTIYF. As DNA, the CDR3 is TGTGCCATCAGTGACAGGGTAGACGGAAACACCATATATTTT. The genes are TRBV10-3 and TRBJ1-3, with a possible D match to TRBD1 (5 bases). CDR1 and CDR2 from the germline V gene are ENHRY and SYGVKD. Trimming removed 3 bases at V and 4 bases at J, with 10 bases between. The length of the CDR3 is 14 residues.